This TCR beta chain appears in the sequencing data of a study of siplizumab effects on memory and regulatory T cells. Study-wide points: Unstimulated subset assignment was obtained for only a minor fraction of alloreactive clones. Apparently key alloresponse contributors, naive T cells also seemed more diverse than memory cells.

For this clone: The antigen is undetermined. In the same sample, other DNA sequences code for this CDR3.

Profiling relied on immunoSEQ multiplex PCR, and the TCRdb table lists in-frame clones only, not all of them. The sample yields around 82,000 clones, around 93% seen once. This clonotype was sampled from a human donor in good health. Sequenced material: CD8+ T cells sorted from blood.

CDR3 sequence (DNA): TGCAGTGCTAGTGACTATGGCTACACCTTC. Translating it yields CSASDYGYTF. The chain combines TRBV20-1 with TRBJ1-2; D remains ambiguous. From germline, CDR1 is DFQATT and CDR2 SNEGSKA (reference sequence). The CDR3 totals 10 residues. Trimming removed 3 bases at V and 3 bases at J, with 2 bases between.